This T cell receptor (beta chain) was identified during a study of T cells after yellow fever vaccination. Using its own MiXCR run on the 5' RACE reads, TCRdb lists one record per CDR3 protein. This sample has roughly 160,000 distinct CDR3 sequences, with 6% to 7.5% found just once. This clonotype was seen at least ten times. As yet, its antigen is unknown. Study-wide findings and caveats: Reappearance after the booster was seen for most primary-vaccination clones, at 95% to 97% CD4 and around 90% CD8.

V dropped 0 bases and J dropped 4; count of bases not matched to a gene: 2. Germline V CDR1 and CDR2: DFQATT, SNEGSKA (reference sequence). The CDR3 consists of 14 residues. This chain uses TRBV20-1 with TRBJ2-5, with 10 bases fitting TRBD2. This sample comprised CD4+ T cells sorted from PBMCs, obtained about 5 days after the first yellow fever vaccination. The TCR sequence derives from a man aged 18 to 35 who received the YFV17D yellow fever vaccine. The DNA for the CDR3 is TGCAGTGCTAGAGATCTAGCGGGGGTAGAGACCCAGTACTTC. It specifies CSARDLAGVETQYF.